The entry that follows covers one T cell receptor (beta chain) sequence. This sample was taken from a study of T cell responses to AZD1222 COVID-19 vaccine. Produced via immunoSEQ multiplex PCR; TCRdb's table is partial and in-frame only. The sample comprises some 200,000 clones, more than 85% of which are singletons, and nearly 3.5% rests with the top ten. It was second doses at about 4 or about 12 weeks that were pooled. Sequences were derived from peripheral blood, sampled 28 days after the second AZD1222 dose. The sequence came from an adult who received the AZD1222 COVID-19 vaccine.

CDR3 sequence reads: CASSQVIQTAGYTF. The CDR3 bases are TGTGCCAGCAGCCAAGTAATACAAACGGCTGGCTACACCTTC. This chain connects TRBV3-1 (or the pseudogene TRBV3-2) to TRBJ1-2; D gene ambiguous. The CDR3 has 14 amino acids. The V end lost 1 base, the J end lost 7 bases, and 13 bases lay between the germline ends. Per the germline V gene, CDR1 is LGHDT and CDR2 is YNNKEL (reference sequence).